Each of the 31 T cell receptor beta chains below was sequenced from the same sample in a study of blood T cell repertoires in COVID-19. The method was immunoSEQ multiplex PCR; TCRdb's version includes in-frame clones alone and lacks a portion of them. The sample records about 280,000 clones, 65% to 90% being singletons. The sample consisted of peripheral blood. These receptor sequences come from a man between 50 and 59 years old with active or convalescent COVID-19.

The chain recombines TRBV19 with TRBJ2-2, with no clear D. Germline V lookup: CDR1 LNHDA, CDR2 SQIVND (reference sequence). CDR3 size: 14 residues. Trimming took off 9 bases at V and 0 bases at J, with 11 bases between the two ends. The CDR3 DNA follows: TGTGCCAGCTCACAGTGGGCGAACACCGGGGAGCTGTTTTTT. Protein product: CASSQWANTGELFF.

At least ten counts were recorded for this clone. This sequence joins TRBV12-3 or TRBV12-4 and TRBJ2-7; D perhaps matches TRBD2 (5 bases). The ends were cut back, 1 base at V and 9 bases at J, with 13 bases in the middle. The CDR3 runs to 13 residues. Here the CDR3 DNA reads TGTGCCAGCAGTTTAGGAGGGAGATTGAGGCAGTACTTC. Protein: CASSLGGRLRQYF.

The chain uses TRBV19 and TRBJ1-1, with 8 nucleotides matching TRBD1. V lost 6 bases to trimming and J lost 2 bases; unmatched junction nucleotides: 14. Germline assignment: CDR1 LNHDA and CDR2 SQIVND (reference sequence). The CDR3 spans 17 residues. The CDR3 DNA sequence: TGTGCCAGTAGCAAACAGGGGGTGGTCTCCTTAAACACTGAAGCTTTCTTT. This sequence encodes CASSKQGVVSLNTEAFF.

This clone was counted a single time. The chain has TRBV18 and TRBJ2-1, with 7 bases fitting TRBD2. The CDR3 consists of 14 residues. With V trimmed by 4 bases and J by 4 bases, 4 bases remained unmatched. From germline, CDR1 is KGHSH and CDR2 LQKENI. The CDR3 bases are TGTGCCAGCTCACTCCGACTAGCTTACAATGAGCAGTTCTTC. Its protein product is CASSLRLAYNEQFF.

This rearrangement joins TRBV7-9 to TRBJ2-4, with D perhaps TRBD1 (5 bases). The CDR3 is 16 amino acids. Looked up from germline, CDR1 is SEHNR and CDR2 is FQNEAQ (reference sequence). Trimming pared 5 bases from V and 2 bases from J, leaving 16 bases between. DNA of the CDR3: TGTGCCAGCAGCCCTCGACAGTCGTTAACCAAAAACATTCAGTACTTC. Translating gives CASSPRQSLTKNIQYF.

The rearrangement links TRBV7-8 to TRBJ1-1; no definite D call. Trimming shortened V by 7 bases and J by 4 bases, and 16 bases separated the two germline ends. The length of the CDR3 is 14 residues. Germline CDR1 and CDR2: SGHVS and FQNEAQ. The CDR3 nucleotides are TGTGCCAGCACCCGGCGGGAAGTGGGCACTGAAGCTTTCTTT. Its translation is CASTRREVGTEAFF.

The CDR3 region has the DNA TGTGCCAGCAGCCTTAGCGGGAATGCCTACAATGAGCAGTTCTTC. This translates into CASSLSGNAYNEQFF. The chain joins TRBV6-2 or TRBV6-3 to TRBJ2-1; 8 bases are shared with TRBD2. Germline CDR1 reads MNHEY; CDR2 reads SVGEGT. CDR3 length equals 15 residues. Germline trimming cut 6 bases from V and 2 bases from J; bases unmatched to any gene: 6.

The chain is built from TRBV7-2 and TRBJ2-7; 9 positions match TRBD2. The junction had 7 bases not matched to a gene; V was cut back by 5 bases and J by 2 bases. Germline CDR1 reads SGHTA; CDR2 reads FQGNSA. The CDR3 sequence is 15 residues long. Here the CDR3 reads CASSGLAGGPYEQYF. The CDR3 nucleotides read TGTGCCAGCAGCGGGCTGGCGGGAGGGCCCTACGAGCAGTACTTC.

The chain employs TRBV15 and TRBJ2-1; 14 bases match TRBD2. Per germline, CDR1 LNHNV and CDR2 YYDKDF (reference sequence). J lost 14 bases, V lost 5 bases, and 14 bases had no gene match. The CDR3 is made up of 16 amino acids. Written as DNA, the CDR3 is TGTGCCACCAGCCCAGGCGGTGGACTAGCGGGAGGCCACGAGTTCTTC. It codes for CATSPGGGLAGGHEFF.

The rearrangement joins TRBV18 to TRBJ2-3, with D unresolved. Germline loops: CDR1 KGHSH, CDR2 LQKENI. This CDR3 region has 14 residues. The V gene lost 6 bases and the J gene lost 0 bases, with 10 bases spanning the gap. Here the CDR3 reads CASSPRSSTDTQYF. Here the CDR3 DNA reads TGTGCCAGCTCGCCGCGATCTAGCACAGATACGCAGTATTTT.

The genes are TRBV7-9 and TRBJ1-2; 8 nucleotides match TRBD1. With 5 bases clipped from V and 8 bases from J, the junction kept 7 bases outside the gene matches. Germline CDR1 reads SEHNR; CDR2 reads FQNEAQ (reference sequence). The CDR3 loop spans 13 amino acids. The CDR3 nucleotides read TGTGCCAGCAGCCCCGGACAGGGACGCGGCTACACCTTC. The encoded protein is CASSPGQGRGYTF.

The V gene is TRBV5-1, the J gene TRBJ1-2; D is uncertain. Germline CDR1 reads SGHRS; CDR2 reads YFSETQ. Trimming left V 3 bases short and J 3 bases short, with 6 bases between. This CDR3 has 12 amino acids. CDR3 protein: CASSSGYYGYTF. CDR3 nucleotide sequence: TGCGCCAGCAGCTCCGGGTACTATGGCTACACCTTC. Together with reference TRBV5-1 and TRBJ1-2, the CDR3 gives the full variable domain: KAGVTQTPRYLIKTRGQQVTLSCSPISGHRSVSWYQQTPGQGLQFLFEYFSETQRNKGNFPGRFSGRQFSNSRSEMNVSTLELGDSALYLCASSSGYYGYTFGSGTRLTVV.

The J gene is TRBJ2-2, the V gene TRBV19; D gene uncertain. Germline CDR1 reads LNHDA; CDR2 reads SQIVND (reference sequence). The ends were cut back, 5 bases at V and 6 bases at J, with 10 bases in the middle. CDR3 length: 13 amino acids. The CDR3 region is CASSPFGPGELFF. In nucleotides, the CDR3 is TGTGCCAGTAGTCCATTTGGCCCCGGGGAGCTGTTTTTT.

The gene calls are TRBV21-1 and TRBJ2-7; TRBD2, as called in the table, went unchecked against the DNA. TRBV21-1 is shown as a pseudogene. The length of the CDR3 is 19 residues. CDR3 sequence (DNA): TGTGCCAGCAGAAAGATACCGGGACTAGAGATGGACCGTCCCTACGAGCAGTACTTC. The encoded protein is CASRKIPGLEMDRPYEQYF.

This clone was recorded at least ten times. V usage is TRBV29-1 and J usage is TRBJ2-7; tentatively, D is TRBD2 (5 bases). Germline V gene lookup returns CDR1 SQVTM and CDR2 ANQGSEA. V lost 2 bases and J 5 bases, leaving 10 bases between the germline ends. CDR3 length: 12 amino acids. CDR3 loop: CSVESGSDEQYF. The DNA for the CDR3 is TGCAGCGTTGAATCGGGTAGCGACGAGCAGTACTTC.

V gene TRBV7-9 combines with J gene TRBJ2-5; 8 bases fit TRBD1. The CDR3 length is 15 residues. The J segment lost 7 bases and the V segment lost 5 bases, leaving 12 bases of the junction unmatched. From germline, CDR1 is SEHNR and CDR2 FQNEAQ (reference sequence). The CDR3 DNA reads TGTGCCAGCAGCACTGACCAGGGGGCGAGGGGGACCCAGTACTTC. Translated: CASSTDQGARGTQYF.

This clone has only a few counts. The rearrangement uses TRBV4-2 and TRBJ1-4; tentatively, D is TRBD1 (5 bases). CDR1 and CDR2 from the germline V gene are LGHNA and YNFKEQ. The CDR3 has 15 residues. Trimming shortened V by 0 bases and J by 8 bases, and 13 bases separated the two germline ends. CDR3 nucleotide sequence: TGTGCCAGCAGCCAAGATTCAGGAAAGGGGGAAAAACTGTTTTTT. This translates into CASSQDSGKGEKLFF.

This clone has more than one count but fewer than ten. The chain recombines TRBV7-3 with TRBJ2-1; 7 nucleotides match TRBD2. Germline CDR1 reads SGHTA; CDR2 reads FQGTGA. This CDR3 contains 15 residues. V was clipped by 2 bases and J by 2 bases; unmatched bases: 3. The DNA of the CDR3 is TGTGCCAGCAGCTTACGGGGGGACCCCTACAATGAGCAGTTCTTC. It specifies CASSLRGDPYNEQFF. Complete variable domain (other parts from reference TRBV7-3 and TRBJ2-1): GAGVSQTPSNKVTEKGKYVELRCDPISGHTALYWYRQSLGQGPEFLIYFQGTGAADDSGLPNDRFFAVRPEGSVSTLKIQRTERGDSAVYLCASSLRGDPYNEQFFGPGTRLTVL.

V gene TRBV9 combines with J gene TRBJ2-3, with no clear D. Germline CDR1 reads SGDLS; CDR2 reads YYNGEE. With 0 bases removed from V and 2 bases from J, the gap between germline ends came to 16 bases. The CDR3 consists of 17 residues. CDR3 amino acids: CASSVALTPPPTDTQYF. CDR3 sequence (DNA): TGTGCCAGCAGCGTAGCTTTAACACCGCCTCCCACAGATACGCAGTATTTT.

The sample holds a few counts of this clone. V gene TRBV7-2 combines with J gene TRBJ2-3, with 9 bases aligning to TRBD1. Germline V lookup: CDR1 SGHTA, CDR2 FQGNSA. CDR3 length: 15 residues. The V gene end was trimmed by 3 bases and the J gene end by 1 base; junction bases not matched to a gene: 2. In nucleotides, the CDR3 is TGTGCCAGCAGCTTCTGGACAGGGGGCACAGATACGCAGTATTTT. It is translated as CASSFWTGGTDTQYF.

J is TRBJ2-7 and V is TRBV28, with D perhaps TRBD1 (6 bases). Germline V gene lookup returns CDR1 MDHEN and CDR2 SYDVKM. V was pared by 6 bases and J by 0 bases, with 15 bases between. The CDR3 spans 15 residues. The CDR3 reads CASSPTGLNSYEQYF. CDR3 in DNA: TGTGCCAGCAGCCCCACAGGGTTGAACTCCTACGAGCAGTACTTC.

V gene TRBV11-2 combines with J gene TRBJ1-2; D gene unclear. This CDR3 has 14 residues. CDR1 and CDR2 (germline): SGHAT, FQNNGV. Between the trimmed V and J ends, which lost 0 bases and 4 bases, there was a span of 9 bases. The CDR3 protein is CASSLERSSYGYTF. The CDR3 region has the DNA TGTGCCAGCAGCTTAGAACGTAGCAGCTATGGCTACACCTTC.

This clone is a singleton in its sample. The V gene is TRBV7-9, the J gene TRBJ2-5; 13 nucleotides line up with TRBD2. J lost 4 bases, V lost 2 bases, and 13 bases had no gene match. The length of the CDR3 is 19 residues. Germline CDR1 SEHNR, CDR2 FQNEAQ (reference sequence). As DNA, the CDR3 is TGTGCCAGCAGCTTACTAATTCGGTCACTAGCGGGAGGGGGAGAGACCCAGTACTTC. It translates to CASSLLIRSLAGGGETQYF.

This clone was picked up one time. V and J are TRBV27 and TRBJ2-2; TRBD2 matches at 14 bases. The trim removed 5 bases at V and 5 bases at J, leaving 16 bases unmatched. The CDR3 runs to 20 residues. The germline V gene encodes CDR1 MNHEY and CDR2 SMNVEV (reference sequence). For the CDR3, the DNA is TGTGCCAGCAGTCACCGACCCCGACTAGCGGGAGGGCCGGGGACCGGGGAGCTGTTTTTT. Its translation is CASSHRPRLAGGPGTGELFF.

This clone appeared once. CDR3 residues: CASSLQALSNYGYTF. Here the CDR3 DNA reads TGTGCCAGCAGTCTACAGGCATTGAGTAACTATGGCTACACCTTC. V usage is TRBV28 and J usage is TRBJ1-2; D perhaps matches TRBD1 (5 bases). This CDR3 is built from 15 residues. Trimming pared 5 bases from V and 1 base from J, leaving 14 bases between. Per germline, CDR1 MDHEN and CDR2 SYDVKM.

The V call is TRBV6-5, the J call TRBJ1-1; the D gene is possibly TRBD1 (6 bases). The V gene's germline CDR1 is MNHEY and CDR2 SVGAGI. The CDR3 runs 13 residues. Trimming shortened V by 7 bases and J by 3 bases, and 12 bases separated the two germline ends. CDR3 amino acids: CASTSGAYTEAFF. The CDR3 DNA follows: TGTGCCAGCACCTCAGGGGCGTACACTGAAGCTTTCTTT.

The CDR3 protein is CASSQEVPTVRTDTQYF. Here the CDR3 DNA reads TGCGCCAGCAGCCAAGAGGTCCCTACAGTGCGCACAGATACGCAGTATTTT. The genes are TRBV4-1 and TRBJ2-3; no definite D call. Germline lookup yields CDR1 MGHRA and CDR2 YSYEKL. This CDR3 is 17 amino acids long. Trimming shortened V by 0 bases and J by 1 base, and 14 bases separated the two germline ends.

This chain connects TRBV27 to TRBJ1-2, with 9 positions matching TRBD1. This CDR3 region has 17 residues. CDR1 and CDR2 (germline): MNHEY, SMNVEV (reference sequence). V lost 0 bases to trimming and J lost 4 bases; unmatched junction nucleotides: 9. CDR3 amino acids: CASSLSSGQGNIYGYTF. In nucleotides, the CDR3 is TGTGCCAGCAGTTTATCCTCAGGACAGGGGAACATCTATGGCTACACCTTC.

The rearrangement joins TRBV18 to TRBJ2-7; D perhaps matches TRBD1 (6 bases). Germline V gene sequence: CDR1 KGHSH, CDR2 LQKENI. The CDR3 runs to 13 residues. V lost 3 bases and J lost 4, with 10 bases in between. CDR3 in amino acids: CASSPETGYEQYF. Written as DNA, the CDR3 is TGTGCCAGCTCACCTGAAACAGGGTACGAGCAGTACTTC.

This chain joins TRBV10-3 and TRBJ1-1, with 8 bases identical to TRBD1. From germline, CDR1 is ENHRY and CDR2 SYGVKD. CDR3 length: 15 amino acids. Losses at the gene ends were 10 bases for V and 3 bases for J; bases not matched to a gene: 13. CDR3 loop: CASRKTGEMDTEAFF. The CDR3 DNA follows: TGTGCCAGCAGGAAGACAGGGGAGATGGACACTGAAGCTTTCTTT.

This clone was observed a handful of times. The CDR3 is CASSLSSGVLNQPQHF. The CDR3 coding sequence is TGTGCCAGCAGTTTATCGTCCGGTGTACTCAATCAGCCCCAGCATTTT. V and J are TRBV27 and TRBJ1-5; D call uncertain. Germline assignment: CDR1 MNHEY and CDR2 SMNVEV (reference sequence). Trimming took off 0 bases at V and 3 bases at J, with 12 bases between the two ends. The CDR3 covers 16 residues.